This T cell receptor (beta chain) is from a study of blood T cell repertoires in COVID-19. The CDR3 has 13 residues. The germline V and J ends were trimmed by 2 bases and 6 bases, with 13 bases remaining between them. Germline values: CDR1 GTSNPN, CDR2 SVGIG (reference sequence). In this sample, this clone turned up once. Sequencing was performed with immunoSEQ multiplex PCR; in TCRdb, only in-frame clones are kept and a portion is missing. Seen here are 150,000 to 200,000 clones, roughly nine tenths observed once, and the top ten hold about a quarter. The sequenced sample consisted of peripheral blood. The clonotype originates from a man between 60 and 70 years old with acute or convalescent COVID-19. V is TRBV30 and J is TRBJ1-2; tentatively, D is TRBD1 (5 bases). Written as DNA, the CDR3 is TGTGCCTGGAGTCCGTTGCCAGGGAATGGCTACACCTTC. It translates to CAWSPLPGNGYTF.